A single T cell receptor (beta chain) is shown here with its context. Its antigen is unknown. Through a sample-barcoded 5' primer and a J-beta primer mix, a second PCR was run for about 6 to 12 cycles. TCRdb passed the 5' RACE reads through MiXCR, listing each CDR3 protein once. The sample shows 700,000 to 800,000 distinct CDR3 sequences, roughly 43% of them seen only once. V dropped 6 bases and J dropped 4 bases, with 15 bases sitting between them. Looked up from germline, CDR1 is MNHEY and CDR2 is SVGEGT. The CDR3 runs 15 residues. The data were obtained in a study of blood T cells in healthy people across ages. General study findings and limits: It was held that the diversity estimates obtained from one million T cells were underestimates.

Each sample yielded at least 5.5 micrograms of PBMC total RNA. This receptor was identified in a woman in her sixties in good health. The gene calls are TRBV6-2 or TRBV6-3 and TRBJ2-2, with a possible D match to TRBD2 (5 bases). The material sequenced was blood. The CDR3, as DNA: TGTGCCAGCAGCTCACACGACGAGGGCACCGGGGAGCTGTTTTTT. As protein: CASSSHDEGTGELFF.